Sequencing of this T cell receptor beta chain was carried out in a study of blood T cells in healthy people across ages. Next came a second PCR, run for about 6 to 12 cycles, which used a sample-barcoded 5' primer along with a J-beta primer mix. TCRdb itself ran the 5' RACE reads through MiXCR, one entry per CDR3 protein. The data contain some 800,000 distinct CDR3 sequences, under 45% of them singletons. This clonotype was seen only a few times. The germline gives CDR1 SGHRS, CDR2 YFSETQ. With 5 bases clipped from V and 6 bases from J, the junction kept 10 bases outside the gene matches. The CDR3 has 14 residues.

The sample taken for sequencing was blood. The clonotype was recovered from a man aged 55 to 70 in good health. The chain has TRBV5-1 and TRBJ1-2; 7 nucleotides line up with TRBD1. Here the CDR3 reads CASRPGGTGDGYTF. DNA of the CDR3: TGCGCCAGCAGGCCTGGAGGTACAGGGGATGGCTACACCTTC. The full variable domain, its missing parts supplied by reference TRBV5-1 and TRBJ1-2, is KAGVTQTPRYLIKTRGQQVTLSCSPISGHRSVSWYQQTPGQGLQFLFEYFSETQRNKGNFPGRFSGRQFSNSRSEMNVSTLELGDSALYLCASRPGGTGDGYTFGSGTRLTVV.